This entry concerns a single TCR beta chain. This sample was included in a study of blood T cell repertoires in COVID-19. Study-level information: T cells, B-cell-depleted T cells, or PBMCs provided the cDNA or gDNA that served as material.

Some clones are missing from TCRdb's copy, which holds only in-frame ones; the method was immunoSEQ multiplex PCR. The profile shows 200,000 or so clones, about nine tenths of them singletons. V dropped 5 bases and J dropped 3; count of bases not matched to a gene: 8. The length of the CDR3 is 15 residues. In germline, CDR1 is SEHNR, CDR2 FQNEAQ (reference sequence). The chain uses TRBV7-9 and TRBJ2-7; 9 positions agree with TRBD2. Sequenced sample: peripheral blood. The source is a man aged 50 to 59 with acute or convalescent COVID-19. This CDR3 reads CASSARGGGFYEQYF. CDR3 nucleotide sequence: TGTGCCAGCAGCGCGCGGGGGGGCGGTTTCTACGAGCAGTACTTC.